This T cell receptor (beta chain) was profiled in a study of T cell repertoires in cytomegalovirus infection. Overall study: Matching HLA type and CMV infection were both indicated by public TCR beta signatures.

TCRdb analysed the reads with MiXCR anew, one entry per CDR3 protein. The sample carries about 740,000 distinct CDR3 sequences, 35% recorded once. As for this clonotype: Its specificity is unknown.

CDR3 length: 18 amino acids. Germline V gene lookup returns CDR1 SGHRS and CDR2 YFSETQ. After removal of 2 bases from V and 3 bases from J, the junction contained 14 bases not matched to a gene. Whole-study results and caveats: Cumulative frequency (of public TCR beta family members) identified carriers of CMV plus the relevant HLA.

Sequences were obtained from PBMCs. The chain combines TRBV5-1 with TRBJ2-7; 10 nucleotides line up with TRBD1. The source is a human donor in good health (CMV status not recorded). Some clones in this sample may be carry-over from other donors' samples. The CDR3 DNA follows: TGCGCCAGCAGCTTAGCCCCCGTCCGGGACAGGGGTGTCTACGAGCAGTACTTC. It encodes CASSLAPVRDRGVYEQYF.